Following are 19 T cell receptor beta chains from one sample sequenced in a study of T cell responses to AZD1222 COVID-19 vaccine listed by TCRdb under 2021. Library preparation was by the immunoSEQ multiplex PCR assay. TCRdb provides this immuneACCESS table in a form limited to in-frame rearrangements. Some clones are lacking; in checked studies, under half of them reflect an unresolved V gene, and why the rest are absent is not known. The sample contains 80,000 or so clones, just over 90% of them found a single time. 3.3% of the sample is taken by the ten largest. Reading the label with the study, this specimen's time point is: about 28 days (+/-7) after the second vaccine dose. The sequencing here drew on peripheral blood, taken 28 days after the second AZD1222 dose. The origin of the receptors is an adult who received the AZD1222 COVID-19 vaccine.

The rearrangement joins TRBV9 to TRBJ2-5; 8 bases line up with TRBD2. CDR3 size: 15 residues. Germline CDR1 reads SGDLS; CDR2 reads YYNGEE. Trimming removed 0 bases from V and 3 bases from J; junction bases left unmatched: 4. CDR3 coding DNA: TGTGCCAGCAGCGTAGCGGGAGGGCCGGAAGAGACCCAGTACTTC. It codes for CASSVAGGPEETQYF.

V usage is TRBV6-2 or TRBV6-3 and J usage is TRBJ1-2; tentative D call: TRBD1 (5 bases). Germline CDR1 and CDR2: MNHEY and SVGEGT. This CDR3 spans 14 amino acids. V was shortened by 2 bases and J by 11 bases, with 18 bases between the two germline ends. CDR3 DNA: TGTGCCAGCAGTTACCTTCTGGCCGGTCCAGGGTACACCTTC. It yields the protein CASSYLLAGPGYTF.

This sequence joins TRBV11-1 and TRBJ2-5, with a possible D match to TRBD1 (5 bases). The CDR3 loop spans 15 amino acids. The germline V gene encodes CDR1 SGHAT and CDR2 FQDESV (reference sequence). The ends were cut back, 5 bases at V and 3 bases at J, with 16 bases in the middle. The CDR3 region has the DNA TGTGCCAGCAGCCACCAGGAGACAGTCGAAGAGACCCAGTACTTC. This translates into CASSHQETVEETQYF.

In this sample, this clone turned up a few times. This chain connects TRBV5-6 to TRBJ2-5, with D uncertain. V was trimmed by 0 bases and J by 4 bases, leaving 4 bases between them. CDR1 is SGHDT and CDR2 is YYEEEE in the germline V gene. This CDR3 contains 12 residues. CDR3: CASSLEGETQYF. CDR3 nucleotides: TGTGCCAGCAGCTTGGAGGGAGAGACCCAGTACTTC.

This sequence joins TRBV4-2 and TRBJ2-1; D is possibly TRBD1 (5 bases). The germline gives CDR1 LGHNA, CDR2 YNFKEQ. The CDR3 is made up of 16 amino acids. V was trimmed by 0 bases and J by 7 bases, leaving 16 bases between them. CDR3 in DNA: TGTGCCAGCAGCCAAGAAGGAGACAGATACGGGAATGAGCAGTTCTTC. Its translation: CASSQEGDRYGNEQFF.

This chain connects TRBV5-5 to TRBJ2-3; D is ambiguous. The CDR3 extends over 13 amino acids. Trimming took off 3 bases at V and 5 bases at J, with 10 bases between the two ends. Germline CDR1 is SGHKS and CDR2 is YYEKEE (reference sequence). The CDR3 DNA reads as TGTGCCAGCAGCTCGATGGCCGAAGATACGCAGTATTTT. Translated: CASSSMAEDTQYF.

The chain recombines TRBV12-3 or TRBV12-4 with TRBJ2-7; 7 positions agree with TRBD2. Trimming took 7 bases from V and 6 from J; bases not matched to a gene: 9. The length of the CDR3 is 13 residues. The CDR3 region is CASTPGGGLEQYF. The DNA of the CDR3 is TGTGCCAGCACCCCTGGGGGGGGACTCGAGCAGTACTTC.

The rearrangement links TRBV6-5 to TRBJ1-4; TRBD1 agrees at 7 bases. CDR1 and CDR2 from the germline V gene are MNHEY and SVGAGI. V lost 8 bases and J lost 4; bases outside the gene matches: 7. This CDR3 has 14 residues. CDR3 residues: CASAGGTDNEKLFF. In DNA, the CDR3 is TGTGCCAGCGCAGGAGGGACAGATAATGAAAAACTGTTTTTT.

The CDR3 bases are TGTGCCAGCAGTGCTCCGGGTGTGGCGGGTGAAGCTTTCTTT. Translation: CASSAPGVAGEAFF. The genes are TRBV2 and TRBJ1-1, with D hard to call. Trimming stripped 4 bases from V and 7 bases from J, with 16 bases between. Germline V gives CDR1 SNHLY, CDR2 FYNNEI. CDR3 size: 14 residues.

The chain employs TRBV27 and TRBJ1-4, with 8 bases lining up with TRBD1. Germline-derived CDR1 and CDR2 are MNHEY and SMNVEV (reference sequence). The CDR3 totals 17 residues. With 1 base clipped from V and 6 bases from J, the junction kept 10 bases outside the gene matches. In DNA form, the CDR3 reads TGTGCCAGCAGTTTATTTTATCCGGGACAGGACCATGAAAAACTGTTTTTT. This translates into CASSLFYPGQDHEKLFF.

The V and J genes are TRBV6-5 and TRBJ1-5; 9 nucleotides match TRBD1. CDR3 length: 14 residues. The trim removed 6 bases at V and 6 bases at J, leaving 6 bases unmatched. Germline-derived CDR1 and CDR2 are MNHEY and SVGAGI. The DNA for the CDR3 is TGTGCCAGCAGCGCGGGACAGGGTTTTCAGCCCCAGCATTTT. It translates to CASSAGQGFQPQHF.

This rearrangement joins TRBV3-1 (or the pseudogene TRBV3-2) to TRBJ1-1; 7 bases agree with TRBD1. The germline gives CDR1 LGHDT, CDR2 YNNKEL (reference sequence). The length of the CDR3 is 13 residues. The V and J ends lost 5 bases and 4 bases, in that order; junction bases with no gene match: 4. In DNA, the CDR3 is TGTGCCAGCAGCACAACAGGGGCCACTGAAGCTTTCTTT. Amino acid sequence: CASSTTGATEAFF.

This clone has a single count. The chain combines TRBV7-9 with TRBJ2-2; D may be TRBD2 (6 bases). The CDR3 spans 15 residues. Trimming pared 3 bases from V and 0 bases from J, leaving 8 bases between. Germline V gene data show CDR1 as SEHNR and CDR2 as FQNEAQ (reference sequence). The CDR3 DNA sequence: TGTGCCAGCAGCTTTGGGGGGACGAACACCGGGGAGCTGTTTTTT. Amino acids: CASSFGGTNTGELFF.

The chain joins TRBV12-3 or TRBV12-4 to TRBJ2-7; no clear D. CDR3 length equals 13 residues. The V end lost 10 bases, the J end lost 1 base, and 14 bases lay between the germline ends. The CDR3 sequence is CATSGPPSYEQYF. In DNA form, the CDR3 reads TGTGCCACCTCCGGGCCGCCTTCCTACGAGCAGTACTTC.

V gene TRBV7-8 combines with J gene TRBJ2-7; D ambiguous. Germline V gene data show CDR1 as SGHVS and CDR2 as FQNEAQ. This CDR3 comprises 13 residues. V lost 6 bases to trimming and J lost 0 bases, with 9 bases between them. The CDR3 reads CASRATDSYEQYF. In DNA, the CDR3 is TGTGCCAGCAGGGCGACGGACTCCTACGAGCAGTACTTC.

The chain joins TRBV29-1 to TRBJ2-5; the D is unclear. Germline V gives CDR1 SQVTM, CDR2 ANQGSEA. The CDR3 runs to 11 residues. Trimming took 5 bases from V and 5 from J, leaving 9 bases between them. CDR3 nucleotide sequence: TGCAGCGTTATACGACGGGAGACCCAGTACTTC. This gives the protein CSVIRRETQYF.

The CDR3 is CASSLDEQGYNEQFF. In DNA, the CDR3 is TGCGCCAGCAGCTTAGATGAACAGGGATACAATGAGCAGTTCTTC. The chain carries TRBV5-1 and TRBJ2-1, with D possibly being TRBD1 (6 bases). Germline lookup yields CDR1 SGHRS and CDR2 YFSETQ. The CDR3 consists of 15 residues. V dropped 2 bases and J dropped 4 bases, with 13 bases sitting between them. The entire variable domain, with the rest obtained from reference TRBV5-1 and TRBJ2-1, is as follows: KAGVTQTPRYLIKTRGQQVTLSCSPISGHRSVSWYQQTPGQGLQFLFEYFSETQRNKGNFPGRFSGRQFSNSRSEMNVSTLELGDSALYLCASSLDEQGYNEQFFGPGTRLTVL.

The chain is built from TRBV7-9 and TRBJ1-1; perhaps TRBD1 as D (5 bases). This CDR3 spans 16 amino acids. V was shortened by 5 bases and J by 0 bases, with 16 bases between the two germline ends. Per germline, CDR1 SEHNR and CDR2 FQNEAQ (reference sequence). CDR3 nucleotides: TGTGCCAGCAGCCCGAGGGAGGGGACCCTGAACACTGAAGCTTTCTTT. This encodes CASSPREGTLNTEAFF. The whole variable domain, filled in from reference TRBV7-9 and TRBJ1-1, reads DTGVSQNPRHKITKRGQNVTFRCDPISEHNRLYWYRQTLGQGPEFLTYFQNEAQLEKSRLLSDRFSAERPKGSFSTLEIQRTEQGDSAMYLCASSPREGTLNTEAFFGQGTRLTVV.

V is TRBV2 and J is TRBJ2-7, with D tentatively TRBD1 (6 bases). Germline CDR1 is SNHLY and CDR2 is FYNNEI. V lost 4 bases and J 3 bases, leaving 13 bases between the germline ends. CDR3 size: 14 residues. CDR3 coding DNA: TGTGCCAGCAGTGCAGGGGTGGGAGTCTACGAGCAGTACTTC. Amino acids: CASSAGVGVYEQYF.